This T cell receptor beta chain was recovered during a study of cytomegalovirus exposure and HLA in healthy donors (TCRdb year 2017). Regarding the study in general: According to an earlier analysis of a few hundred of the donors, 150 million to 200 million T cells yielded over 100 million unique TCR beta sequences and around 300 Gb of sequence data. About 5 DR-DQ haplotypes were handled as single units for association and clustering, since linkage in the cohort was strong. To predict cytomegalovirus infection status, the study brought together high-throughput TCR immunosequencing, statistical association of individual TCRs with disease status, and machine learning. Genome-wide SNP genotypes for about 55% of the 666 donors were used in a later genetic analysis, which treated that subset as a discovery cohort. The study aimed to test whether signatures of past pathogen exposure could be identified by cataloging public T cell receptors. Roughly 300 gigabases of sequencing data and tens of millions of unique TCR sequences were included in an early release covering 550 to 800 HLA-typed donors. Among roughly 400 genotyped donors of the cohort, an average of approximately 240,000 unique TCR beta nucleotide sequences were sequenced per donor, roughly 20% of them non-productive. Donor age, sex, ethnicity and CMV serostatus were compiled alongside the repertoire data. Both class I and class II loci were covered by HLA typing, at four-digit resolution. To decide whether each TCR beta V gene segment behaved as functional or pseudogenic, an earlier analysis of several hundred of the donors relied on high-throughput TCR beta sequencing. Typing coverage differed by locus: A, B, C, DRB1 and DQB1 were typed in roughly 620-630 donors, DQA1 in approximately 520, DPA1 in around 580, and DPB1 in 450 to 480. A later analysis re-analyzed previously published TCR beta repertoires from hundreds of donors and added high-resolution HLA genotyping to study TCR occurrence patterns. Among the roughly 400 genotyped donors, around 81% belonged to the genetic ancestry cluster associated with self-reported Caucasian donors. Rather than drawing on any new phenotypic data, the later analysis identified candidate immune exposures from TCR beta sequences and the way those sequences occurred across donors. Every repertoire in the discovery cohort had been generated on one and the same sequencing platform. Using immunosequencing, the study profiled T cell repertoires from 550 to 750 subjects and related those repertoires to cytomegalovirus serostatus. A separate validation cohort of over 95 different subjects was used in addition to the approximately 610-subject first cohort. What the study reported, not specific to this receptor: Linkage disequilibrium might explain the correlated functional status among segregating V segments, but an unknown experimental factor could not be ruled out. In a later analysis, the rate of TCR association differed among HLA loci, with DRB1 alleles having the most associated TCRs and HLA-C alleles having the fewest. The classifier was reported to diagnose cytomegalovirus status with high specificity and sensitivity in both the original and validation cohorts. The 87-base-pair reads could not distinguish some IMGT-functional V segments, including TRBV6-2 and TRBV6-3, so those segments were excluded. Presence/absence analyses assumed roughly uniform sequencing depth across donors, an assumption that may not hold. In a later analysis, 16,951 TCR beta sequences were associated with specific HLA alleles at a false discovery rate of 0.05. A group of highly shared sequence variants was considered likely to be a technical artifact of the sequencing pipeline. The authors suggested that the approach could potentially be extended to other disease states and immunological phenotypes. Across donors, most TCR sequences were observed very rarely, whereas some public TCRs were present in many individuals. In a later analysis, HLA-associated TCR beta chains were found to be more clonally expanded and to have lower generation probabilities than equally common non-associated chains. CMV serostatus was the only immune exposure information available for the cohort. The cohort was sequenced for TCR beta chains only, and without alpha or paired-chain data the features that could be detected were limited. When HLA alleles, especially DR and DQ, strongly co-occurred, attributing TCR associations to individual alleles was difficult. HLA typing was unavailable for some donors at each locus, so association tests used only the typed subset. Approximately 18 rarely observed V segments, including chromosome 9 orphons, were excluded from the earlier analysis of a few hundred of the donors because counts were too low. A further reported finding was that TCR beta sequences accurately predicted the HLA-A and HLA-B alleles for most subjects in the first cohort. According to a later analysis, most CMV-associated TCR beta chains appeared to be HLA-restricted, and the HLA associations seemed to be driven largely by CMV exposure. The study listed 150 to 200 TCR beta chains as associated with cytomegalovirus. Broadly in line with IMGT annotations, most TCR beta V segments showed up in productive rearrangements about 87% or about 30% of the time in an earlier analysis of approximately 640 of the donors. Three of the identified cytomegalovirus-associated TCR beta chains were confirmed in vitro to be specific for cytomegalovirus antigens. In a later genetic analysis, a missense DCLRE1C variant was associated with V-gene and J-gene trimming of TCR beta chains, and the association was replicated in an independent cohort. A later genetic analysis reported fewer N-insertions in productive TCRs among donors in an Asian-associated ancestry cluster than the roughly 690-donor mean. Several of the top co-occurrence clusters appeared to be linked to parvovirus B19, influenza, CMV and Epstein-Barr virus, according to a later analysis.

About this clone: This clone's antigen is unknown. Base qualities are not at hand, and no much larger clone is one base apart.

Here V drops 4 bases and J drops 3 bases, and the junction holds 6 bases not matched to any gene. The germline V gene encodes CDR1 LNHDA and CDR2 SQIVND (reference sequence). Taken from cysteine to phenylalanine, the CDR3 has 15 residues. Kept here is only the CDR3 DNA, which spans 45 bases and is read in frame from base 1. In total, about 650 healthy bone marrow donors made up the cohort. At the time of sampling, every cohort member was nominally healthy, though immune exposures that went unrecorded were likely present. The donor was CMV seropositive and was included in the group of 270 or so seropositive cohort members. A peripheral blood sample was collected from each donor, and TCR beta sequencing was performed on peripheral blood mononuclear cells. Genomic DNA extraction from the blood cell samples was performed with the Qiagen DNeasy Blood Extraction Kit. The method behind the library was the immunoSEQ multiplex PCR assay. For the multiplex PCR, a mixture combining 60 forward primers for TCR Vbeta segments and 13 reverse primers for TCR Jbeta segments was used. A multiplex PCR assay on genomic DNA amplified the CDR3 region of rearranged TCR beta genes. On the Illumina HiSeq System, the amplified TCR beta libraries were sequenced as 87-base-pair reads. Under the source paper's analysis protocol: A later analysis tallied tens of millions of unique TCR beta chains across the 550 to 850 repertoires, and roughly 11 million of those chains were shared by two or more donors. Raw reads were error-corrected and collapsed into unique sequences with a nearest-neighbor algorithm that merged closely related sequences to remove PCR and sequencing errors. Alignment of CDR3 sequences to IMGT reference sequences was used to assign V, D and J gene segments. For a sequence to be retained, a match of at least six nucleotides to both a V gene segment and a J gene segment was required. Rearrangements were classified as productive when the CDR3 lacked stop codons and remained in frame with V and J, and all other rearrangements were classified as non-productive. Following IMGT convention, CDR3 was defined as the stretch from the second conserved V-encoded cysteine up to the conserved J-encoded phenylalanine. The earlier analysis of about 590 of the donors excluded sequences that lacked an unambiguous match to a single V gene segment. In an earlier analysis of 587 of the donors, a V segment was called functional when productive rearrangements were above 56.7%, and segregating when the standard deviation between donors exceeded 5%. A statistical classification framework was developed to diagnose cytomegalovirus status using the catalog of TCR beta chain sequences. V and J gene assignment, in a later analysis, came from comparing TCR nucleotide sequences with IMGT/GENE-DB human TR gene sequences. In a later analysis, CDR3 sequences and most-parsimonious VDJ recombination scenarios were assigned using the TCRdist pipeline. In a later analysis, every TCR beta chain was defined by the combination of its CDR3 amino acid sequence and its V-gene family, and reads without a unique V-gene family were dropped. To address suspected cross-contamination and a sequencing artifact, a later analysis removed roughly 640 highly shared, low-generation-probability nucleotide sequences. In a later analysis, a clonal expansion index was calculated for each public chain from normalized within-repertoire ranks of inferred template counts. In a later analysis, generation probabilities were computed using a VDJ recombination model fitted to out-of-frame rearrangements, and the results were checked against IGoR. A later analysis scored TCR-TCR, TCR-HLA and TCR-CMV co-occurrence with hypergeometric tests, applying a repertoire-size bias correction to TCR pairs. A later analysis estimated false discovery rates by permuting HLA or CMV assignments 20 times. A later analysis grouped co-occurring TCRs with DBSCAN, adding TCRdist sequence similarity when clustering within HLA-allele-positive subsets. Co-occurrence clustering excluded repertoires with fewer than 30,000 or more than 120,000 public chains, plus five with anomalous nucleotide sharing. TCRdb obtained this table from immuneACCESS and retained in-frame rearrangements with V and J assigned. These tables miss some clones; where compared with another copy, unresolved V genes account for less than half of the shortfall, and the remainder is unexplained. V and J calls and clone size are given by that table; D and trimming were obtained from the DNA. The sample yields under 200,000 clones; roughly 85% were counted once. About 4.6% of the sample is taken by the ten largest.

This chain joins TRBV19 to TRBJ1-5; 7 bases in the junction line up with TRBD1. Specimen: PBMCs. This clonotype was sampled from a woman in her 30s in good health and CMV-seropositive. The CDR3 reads CASSKQTGANQPQHF. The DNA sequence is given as TGTGCCAGTAGTAAGCAAACAGGGGCCAATCAGCCCCAGCATTTT.